This TCR beta chain derives from a study of chemoradiotherapy in HPV16-positive cancers. Overall study context: Functional T-cell assays on two HPV16-positive patients' cells defined candidate HPV-specific clones and common TCR motifs. Study conclusions and caveats: During treatment, candidate HPV-specific clones and E7-related motifs expanded in tumor.

Of note for this clone: The antigen is unknown.

The data were produced by immunoSEQ multiplex PCR, yet TCRdb's version contains in-frame clones alone and is incomplete. There are fewer than 20,000 clones in the sample; roughly 86% occur only once, and less than 2.5% lies in the top ten. With 4 bases clipped from V and 3 bases from J, the junction kept 13 bases outside the gene matches. Germline V gene sequence: CDR1 MNHEY, CDR2 SMNVEV (reference sequence). This CDR3 spans 17 amino acids. This sequence originates from a human donor with HPV-associated anogenital cancer. V gene TRBV27 combines with J gene TRBJ1-1; 8 positions agree with TRBD1. The starting material was blood, obtained from a patient who underwent chemoradiotherapy. CDR3 sequence (DNA): TGTGCCAGCAGTTCAGCAGGGGGCGGGGCTTTAGACACTGAAGCTTTCTTT. Protein sequence: CASSSAGGGALDTEAFF.